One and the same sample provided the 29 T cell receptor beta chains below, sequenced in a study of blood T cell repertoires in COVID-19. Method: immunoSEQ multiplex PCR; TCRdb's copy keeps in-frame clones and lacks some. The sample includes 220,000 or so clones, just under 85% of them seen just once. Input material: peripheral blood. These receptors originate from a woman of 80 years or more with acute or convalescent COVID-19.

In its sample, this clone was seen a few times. The DNA for the CDR3 is TGTGCCAGCAGCTTAAGGACAGGGAAGGGCAATCAGCCCCAGCATTTT. Its protein product is CASSLRTGKGNQPQHF. This sequence joins TRBV5-6 and TRBJ1-5; 8 bases are shared with TRBD1. Germline loops: CDR1 SGHDT, CDR2 YYEEEE. V shed 2 bases, J shed 2 bases, and the junction held 6 bases outside the gene matches. CDR3 length: 16 amino acids.

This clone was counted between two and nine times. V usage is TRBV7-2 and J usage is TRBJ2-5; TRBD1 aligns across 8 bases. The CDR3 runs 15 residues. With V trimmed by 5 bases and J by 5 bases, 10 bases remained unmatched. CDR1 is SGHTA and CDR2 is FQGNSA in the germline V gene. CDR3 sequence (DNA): TGTGCCAGCAGCCCCCGGACAGGGATCCGGGAGACCCAGTACTTC. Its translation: CASSPRTGIRETQYF.

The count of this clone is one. The CDR3 region has the DNA TGTGCCAGCAGCCCCCGAGACAGACAAAACACTGAAGCTTTCTTT. Its protein is CASSPRDRQNTEAFF. V gene TRBV9 combines with J gene TRBJ1-1, with a weak D call TRBD1 (5 bases). Germline CDR1 is SGDLS and CDR2 is YYNGEE. V was pared by 4 bases and J by 2 bases, with 15 bases between. CDR3 length equals 15 residues.

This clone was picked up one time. The CDR3 nucleotides are TGCAGGGGGGGGATGAACACTGAAGCTTTCTTT. Translation gives CRGGMNTEAFF. The chain has TRBV20-1 and TRBJ1-1, with D tentatively TRBD1 (5 bases). Germline V lookup: CDR1 DFQATT, CDR2 SNEGSKA (reference sequence). The CDR3 runs 11 residues.

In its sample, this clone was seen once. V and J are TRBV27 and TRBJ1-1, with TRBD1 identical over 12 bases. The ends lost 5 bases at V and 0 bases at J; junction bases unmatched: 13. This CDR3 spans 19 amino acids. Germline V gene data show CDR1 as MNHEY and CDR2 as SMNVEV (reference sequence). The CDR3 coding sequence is TGTGCCAGCAGTAAACCACCGGGACAGGGGGCCCGGTTGAACACTGAAGCTTTCTTT. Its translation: CASSKPPGQGARLNTEAFF.

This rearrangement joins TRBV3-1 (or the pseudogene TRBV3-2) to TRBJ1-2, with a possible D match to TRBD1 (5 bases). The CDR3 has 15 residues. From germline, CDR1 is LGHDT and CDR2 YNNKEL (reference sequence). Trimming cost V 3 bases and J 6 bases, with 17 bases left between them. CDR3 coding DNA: TGTGCCAGCAGCCAGGGCCACGTGGTGGACAATGGCTACACCTTC. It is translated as CASSQGHVVDNGYTF.

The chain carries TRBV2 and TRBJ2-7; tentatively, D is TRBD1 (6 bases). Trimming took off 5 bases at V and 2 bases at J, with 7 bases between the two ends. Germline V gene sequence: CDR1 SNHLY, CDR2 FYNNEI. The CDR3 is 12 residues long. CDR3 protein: CASSRQAYEQYF. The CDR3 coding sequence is TGTGCCAGCAGTCGACAGGCCTACGAGCAGTACTTC.

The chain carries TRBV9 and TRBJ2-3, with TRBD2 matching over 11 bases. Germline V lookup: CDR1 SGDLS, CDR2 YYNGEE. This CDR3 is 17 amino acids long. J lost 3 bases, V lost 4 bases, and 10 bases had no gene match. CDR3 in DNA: TGTGCCAGCAGCCCGGGGGTAGCGGGGGGGATGACAGATACGCAGTATTTT. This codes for CASSPGVAGGMTDTQYF.

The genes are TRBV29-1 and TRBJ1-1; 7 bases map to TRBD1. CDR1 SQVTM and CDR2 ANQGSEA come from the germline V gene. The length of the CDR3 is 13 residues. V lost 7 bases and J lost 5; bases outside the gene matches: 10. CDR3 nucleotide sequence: TGCAGCGCCCGCGACAGGGCAGGGACTGAAGCTTTCTTT. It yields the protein CSARDRAGTEAFF. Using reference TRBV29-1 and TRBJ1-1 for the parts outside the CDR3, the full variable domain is SAVISQKPSRDICQRGTSLTIQCQVDSQVTMMFWYRQQPGQSLTLIATANQGSEATYESGFVIDKFPISRPNLTFSTLTVSNMSPEDSSIYLCSARDRAGTEAFFGQGTRLTVV.

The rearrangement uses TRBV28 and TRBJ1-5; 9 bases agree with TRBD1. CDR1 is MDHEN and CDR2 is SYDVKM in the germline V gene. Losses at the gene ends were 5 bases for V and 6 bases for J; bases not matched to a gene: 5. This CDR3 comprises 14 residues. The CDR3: CASSPGQGRQPQHF. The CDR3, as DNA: TGTGCCAGCAGTCCCGGACAGGGGCGTCAGCCCCAGCATTTT.

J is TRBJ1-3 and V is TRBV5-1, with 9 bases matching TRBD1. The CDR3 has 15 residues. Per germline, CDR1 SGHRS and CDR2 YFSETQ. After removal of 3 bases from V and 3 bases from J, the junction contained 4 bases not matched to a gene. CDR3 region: CASSWETGGGNTIYF. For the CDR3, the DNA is TGCGCCAGCAGCTGGGAGACAGGGGGTGGAAACACCATATATTTT.

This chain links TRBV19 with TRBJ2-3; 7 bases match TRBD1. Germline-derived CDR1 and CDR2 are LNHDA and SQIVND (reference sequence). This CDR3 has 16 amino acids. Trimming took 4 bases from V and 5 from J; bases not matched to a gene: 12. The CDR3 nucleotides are TGTGCCAGTAGTACAAGGAGAGGGGGCAGCGGAGATACGCAGTATTTT. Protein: CASSTRRGGSGDTQYF.

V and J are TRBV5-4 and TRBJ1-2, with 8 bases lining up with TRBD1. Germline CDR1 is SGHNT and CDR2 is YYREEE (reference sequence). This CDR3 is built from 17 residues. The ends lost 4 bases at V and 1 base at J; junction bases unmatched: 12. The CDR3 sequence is CASSPGQGSGINYGYTF. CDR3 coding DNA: TGTGCCAGCAGCCCAGGACAGGGATCCGGAATTAACTATGGCTACACCTTC.

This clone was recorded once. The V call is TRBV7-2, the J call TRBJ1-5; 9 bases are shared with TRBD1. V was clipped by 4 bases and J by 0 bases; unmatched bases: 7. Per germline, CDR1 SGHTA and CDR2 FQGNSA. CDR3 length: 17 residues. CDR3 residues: CASSSRDRESSNQPQHF. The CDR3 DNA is TGTGCCAGCAGCTCCCGGGACAGGGAGAGTAGCAATCAGCCCCAGCATTTT. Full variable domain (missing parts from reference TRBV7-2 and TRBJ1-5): GAGVSQSPSNKVTEKGKDVELRCDPISGHTALYWYRQSLGQGLEFLIYFQGNSAPDKSGLPSDRFSAERTGGSVSTLTIQRTQQEDSAVYLCASSSRDRESSNQPQHFGDGTRLSIL.

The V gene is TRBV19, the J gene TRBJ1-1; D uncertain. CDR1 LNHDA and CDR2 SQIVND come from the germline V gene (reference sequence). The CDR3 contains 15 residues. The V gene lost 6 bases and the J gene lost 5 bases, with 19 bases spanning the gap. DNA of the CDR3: TGTGCCAGTAGACGTCGAAGCCAATATATGACTGAAGCTTTCTTT. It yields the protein CASRRRSQYMTEAFF.

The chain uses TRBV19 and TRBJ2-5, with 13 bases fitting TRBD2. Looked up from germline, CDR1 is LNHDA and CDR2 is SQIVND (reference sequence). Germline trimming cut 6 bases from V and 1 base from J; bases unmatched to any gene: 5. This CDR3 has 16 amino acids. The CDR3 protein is CASRAGLAGVQETQYF. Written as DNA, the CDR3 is TGTGCCAGTAGGGCAGGACTAGCGGGGGTCCAAGAGACCCAGTACTTC. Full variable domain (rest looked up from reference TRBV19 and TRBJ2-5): DGGITQSPKYLFRKEGQNVTLSCEQNLNHDAMYWYRQDPGQGLRLIYYSQIVNDFQKGDIAEGYSVSREKKESFPLTVTSAQKNPTAFYLCASRAGLAGVQETQYFGPGTRLLVL.

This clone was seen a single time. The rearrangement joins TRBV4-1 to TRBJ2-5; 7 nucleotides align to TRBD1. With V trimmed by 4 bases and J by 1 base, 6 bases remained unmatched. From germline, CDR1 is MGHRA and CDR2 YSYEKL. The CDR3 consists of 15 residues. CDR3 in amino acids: CASSPGSGGQETQYF. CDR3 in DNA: TGCGCCAGCAGCCCCGGCTCAGGGGGCCAAGAGACCCAGTACTTC.

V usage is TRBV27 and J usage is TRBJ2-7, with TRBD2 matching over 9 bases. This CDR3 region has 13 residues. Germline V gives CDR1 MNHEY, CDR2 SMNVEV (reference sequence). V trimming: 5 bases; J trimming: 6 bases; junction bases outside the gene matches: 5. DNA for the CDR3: TGTGCCAGCAGTAGACTAGCGGAGCCCGAGCAGTACTTC. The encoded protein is CASSRLAEPEQYF.

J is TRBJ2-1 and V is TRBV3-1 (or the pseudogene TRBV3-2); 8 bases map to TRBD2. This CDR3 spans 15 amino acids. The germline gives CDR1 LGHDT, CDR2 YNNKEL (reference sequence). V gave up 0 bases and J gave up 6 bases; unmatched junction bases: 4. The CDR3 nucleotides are TGTGCCAGCAGCCAAGAAGTGACTAGCGTCAATGAGCAGTTCTTC. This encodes CASSQEVTSVNEQFF.

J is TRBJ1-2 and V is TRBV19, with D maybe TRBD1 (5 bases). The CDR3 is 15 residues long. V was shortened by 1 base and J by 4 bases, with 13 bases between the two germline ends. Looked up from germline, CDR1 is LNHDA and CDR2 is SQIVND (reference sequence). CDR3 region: CASSIVVAGLYGYTF. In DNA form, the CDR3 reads TGTGCCAGTAGTATAGTGGTGGCAGGGCTCTATGGCTACACCTTC.

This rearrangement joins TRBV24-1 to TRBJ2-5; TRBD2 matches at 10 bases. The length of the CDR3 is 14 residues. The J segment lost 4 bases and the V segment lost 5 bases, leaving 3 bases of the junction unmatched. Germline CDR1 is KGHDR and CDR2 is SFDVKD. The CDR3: CATSASGSRETQYF. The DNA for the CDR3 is TGTGCCACCAGTGCTAGCGGGAGCAGAGAGACCCAGTACTTC.

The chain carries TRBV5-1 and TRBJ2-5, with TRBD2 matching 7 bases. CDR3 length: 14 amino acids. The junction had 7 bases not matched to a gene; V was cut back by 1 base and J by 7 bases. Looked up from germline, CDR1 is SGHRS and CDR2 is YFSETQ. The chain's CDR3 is CASSLSGAAGTQYF. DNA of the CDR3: TGCGCCAGCAGCTTGAGCGGGGCAGCCGGGACCCAGTACTTC.

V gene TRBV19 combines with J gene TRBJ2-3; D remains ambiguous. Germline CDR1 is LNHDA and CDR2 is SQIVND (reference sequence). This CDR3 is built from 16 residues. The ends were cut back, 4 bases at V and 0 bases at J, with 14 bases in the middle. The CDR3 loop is CASSSRYITSTDTQYF. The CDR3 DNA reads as TGTGCCAGTAGTAGCCGCTATATTACTAGCACAGATACGCAGTATTTT.

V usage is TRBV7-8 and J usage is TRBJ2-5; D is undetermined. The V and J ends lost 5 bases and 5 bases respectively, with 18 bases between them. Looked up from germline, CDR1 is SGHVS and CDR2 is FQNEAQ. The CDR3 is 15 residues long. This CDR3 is CASSALQRLGETQYF. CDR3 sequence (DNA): TGTGCCAGCAGCGCCCTCCAGCGCCTCGGTGAGACCCAGTACTTC.

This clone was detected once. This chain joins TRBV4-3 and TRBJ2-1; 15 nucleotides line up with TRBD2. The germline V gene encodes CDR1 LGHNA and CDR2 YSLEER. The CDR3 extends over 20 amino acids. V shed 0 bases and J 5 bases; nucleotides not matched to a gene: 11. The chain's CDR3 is CASSQEPGLAGGGHNNEQFF. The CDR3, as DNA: TGCGCCAGCAGCCAAGAACCGGGACTAGCGGGAGGAGGTCATAACAATGAGCAGTTCTTC.

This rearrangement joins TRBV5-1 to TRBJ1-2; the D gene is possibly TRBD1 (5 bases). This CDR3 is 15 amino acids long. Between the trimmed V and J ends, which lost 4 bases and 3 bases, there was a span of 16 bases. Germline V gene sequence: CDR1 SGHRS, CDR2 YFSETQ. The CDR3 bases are TGCGCCAGCAGCATCAGGGTCGGAGGGGACTATGGCTACACCTTC. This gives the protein CASSIRVGGDYGYTF.

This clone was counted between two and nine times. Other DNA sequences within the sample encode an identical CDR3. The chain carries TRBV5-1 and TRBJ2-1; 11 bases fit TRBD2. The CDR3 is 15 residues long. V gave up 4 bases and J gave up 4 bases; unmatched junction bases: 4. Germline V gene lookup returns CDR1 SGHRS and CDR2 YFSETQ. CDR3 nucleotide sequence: TGCGCCAGCAGCCCAGGGACTAGCGGATACAATGAGCAGTTCTTC. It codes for CASSPGTSGYNEQFF.

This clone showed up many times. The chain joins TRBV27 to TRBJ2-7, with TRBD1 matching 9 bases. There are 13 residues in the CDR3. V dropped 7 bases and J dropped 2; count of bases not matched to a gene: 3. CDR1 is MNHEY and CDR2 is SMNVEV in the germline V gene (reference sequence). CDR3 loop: CASTRTGAYEQYF. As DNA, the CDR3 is TGTGCCAGCACCAGGACAGGGGCCTACGAGCAGTACTTC.

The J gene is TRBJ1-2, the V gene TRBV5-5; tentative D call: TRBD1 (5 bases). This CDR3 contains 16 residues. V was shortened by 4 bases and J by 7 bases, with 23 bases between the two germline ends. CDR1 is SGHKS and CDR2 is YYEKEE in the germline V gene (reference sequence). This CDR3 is CASSRLTVPGLGGYTF. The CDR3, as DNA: TGTGCCAGCAGCAGGTTGACAGTCCCTGGGCTCGGTGGCTACACCTTC.